The clone carrying this T cell receptor (beta chain) was counted a few times. Under the authors' procedure: Amplified reference gene primers provided the basis for estimating nucleated cell counts. TCRdb's copy holds only in-frame clones and misses some; the assay was immunoSEQ multiplex PCR. V, J and clone size are those of that table, while D and trimming were read from the DNA. This sample has fewer than 150,000 clones, with about 89% found just once. V lost 3 bases, J lost 1 base, and 8 bases stayed unmatched. Looked up from germline, CDR1 is SGHTA and CDR2 is FQGNSA. The CDR3 contains 16 residues. The entry originates in a study of blood T cell repertoires in COVID-19. Whole-study context: The origin of the acute and convalescent COVID-19 samples was the United States, Italy and Spain. PBMCs, B-cell-depleted T cells, or T cells were the source of the cDNA or gDNA that made up the material.

The origin of this receptor is a woman aged 70-85 years with acute or convalescent COVID-19. The specimen was peripheral blood. The chain uses TRBV7-2 and TRBJ1-2, with 7 bases matching TRBD1. Written as DNA, the CDR3 is TGTGCCAGCAGCTTGGCGTTCAGGGGGAATAACTATGGCTACACCTTC. Its translation is CASSLAFRGNNYGYTF.